These 23 T cell receptor beta chains were all obtained from the same sample, sequenced in a study of CD8 T cells in Susac syndrome. Reverse transcription of roughly 0.5 to 1 ug RNA was carried out with random hexamers. TCRdb analysed the immunoSEQ multiplex PCR reads with MiXCR anew, one entry per CDR3 protein. The sample includes some 140,000 distinct CDR3 sequences, 95% of them seen just once. The specimen sequenced was CD8+ T cells from PBMCs. The receptors were gathered from a human donor with Susac syndrome.

This chain uses TRBV27 with TRBJ1-1; the match to TRBD1 covers 7 bases. This CDR3 has 14 residues. The germline V gene encodes CDR1 MNHEY and CDR2 SMNVEV (reference sequence). V was pared by 5 bases and J by 1 base, with 4 bases of the junction left unmatched. The CDR3 nucleotides are TGTGCCAGCAGTATAACAGGGGCGAACACTGAAGCTTTCTTT. It is translated as CASSITGANTEAFF.

This chain connects TRBV5-1 to TRBJ2-2; D ambiguous. The CDR3 runs 12 residues. Trimming took 0 bases from V and 6 from J, leaving 3 bases between them. The germline gives CDR1 SGHRS, CDR2 YFSETQ. CDR3 region: CASSLESGELFF. CDR3 coding DNA: TGCGCCAGCAGCTTGGAGTCCGGGGAGCTGTTTTTT.

The chain carries TRBV18 and TRBJ2-4, with D perhaps given as TRBD1 or TRBD2 (5 bases each). The CDR3 consists of 16 residues. V shed 4 bases and J shed 0 bases, with 13 bases lying between them. The V gene's germline CDR1 is KGHSH and CDR2 LQKENI. As DNA, the CDR3 is TGTGCCAGCTCACTGGCCGGGACCCAAGCCAAAAACATTCAGTACTTC. This codes for CASSLAGTQAKNIQYF.

The CDR3 sequence: CASSSPTGPEAFF. The CDR3 nucleotides are TGTGCCAGCAGTTCTCCGACAGGGCCTGAAGCTTTCTTT. This chain joins TRBV12-3 or TRBV12-4 and TRBJ1-1; 7 bases agree with TRBD1. The CDR3 covers 13 residues. The junction had 5 bases not matched to a gene; V was cut back by 4 bases and J by 6 bases.

The genes are TRBV4-1 and TRBJ1-5; D ambiguous. This CDR3 has 14 amino acids. Germline CDR1 MGHRA, CDR2 YSYEKL. V was shortened by 1 base and J by 1 base, with 5 bases between the two germline ends. The CDR3 protein is CASSQVGSNQPQHF. CDR3 DNA: TGCGCCAGCAGCCAAGTTGGGAGCAATCAGCCCCAGCATTTT.

This sequence joins TRBV5-1 and TRBJ2-5; the match to TRBD2 covers 10 bases. J was trimmed by 5 bases and V by 2 bases; bases with no gene match: 6. CDR1 and CDR2 from the germline V gene are SGHRS and YFSETQ. The CDR3 runs 15 residues. For the CDR3, the DNA is TGCGCCAGCAGCTTACGAGCGGGAGGGAAGGAGACCCAGTACTTC. This encodes CASSLRAGGKETQYF.

The chain joins TRBV9 to TRBJ2-7; 11 positions agree with TRBD2. Germline V gene sequence: CDR1 SGDLS, CDR2 YYNGEE. The length of the CDR3 is 15 residues. With 3 bases clipped from V and 2 bases from J, the junction kept 4 bases outside the gene matches. DNA for the CDR3: TGTGCCAGCAGCGGTAGCGGGAGGGTCCCCTACGAGCAGTACTTC. This gives the protein CASSGSGRVPYEQYF.

This clonotype has just one count. The chain carries TRBV28 and TRBJ1-2; 11 bases line up with TRBD1. This CDR3 is built from 18 residues. The germline V gene encodes CDR1 MDHEN and CDR2 SYDVKM. V lost 6 bases and J lost 0; bases outside the gene matches: 12. DNA for the CDR3: TGTGCCAGCAGGGGGACAGGGGGGGATATGGAGCCTAACTATGGCTACACCTTC. Translation gives CASRGTGGDMEPNYGYTF.

The genes are TRBV9 and TRBJ2-5, with 8 bases that match TRBD2. The CDR3 runs to 16 residues. Per germline, CDR1 SGDLS and CDR2 YYNGEE. J gave up 5 bases and V 0 bases, and 9 bases lay outside the gene matches. The CDR3 DNA reads as TGTGCCAGCAGCGTAGTAACTCGGGAGGGGAGGGAGACCCAGTACTTC. Translating it yields CASSVVTREGRETQYF.

The chain joins TRBV3-1 to TRBJ2-5; 13 bases agree with TRBD2. The J segment lost 4 bases and the V segment lost 1 base, leaving 3 bases of the junction unmatched. Germline lookup yields CDR1 LGHDT and CDR2 YNNKEL (reference sequence). The CDR3 runs 16 residues. CDR3 residues: CASSQGTSGSSETQYF. In DNA form, the CDR3 reads TGTGCCAGCAGCCAAGGGACTAGCGGGAGTTCAGAGACCCAGTACTTC.

The chain uses TRBV27 and TRBJ2-1, with D perhaps assigned TRBD1 or TRBD2 (5 bases each). CDR1 and CDR2 (germline): MNHEY, SMNVEV (reference sequence). The CDR3 sequence is 16 residues long. The V and J ends lost 4 bases and 6 bases respectively, with 19 bases between them. The DNA of the CDR3 is TGTGCCAGCAGTTATGGAGTTATGGGGGATAGCAATGAGCAGTTCTTC. The encoded protein is CASSYGVMGDSNEQFF.

The gene calls are TRBV9 and TRBJ1-1; the D is unclear. CDR1 is SGDLS and CDR2 is YYNGEE in the germline V gene. The ends were cut back, 0 bases at V and 0 bases at J, with 12 bases in the middle. The CDR3 length is 16 residues. CDR3 nucleotides: TGTGCCAGCAGCGTAGAACTGGGTACTCTGAACACTGAAGCTTTCTTT. Amino acid sequence: CASSVELGTLNTEAFF.

V and J are TRBV30 and TRBJ2-7; D remains unclear. Germline V gene data show CDR1 as GTSNPN and CDR2 as SVGIG (reference sequence). CDR3 length: 8 residues. CDR3 nucleotide sequence: TGTACCGTAGACGAGCAGTACTTC. Its translation is CTVDEQYF.

The chain joins TRBV20-1 to TRBJ2-7, with D possibly being TRBD1 (5 bases). V was clipped by 3 bases and J by 2 bases, with 14 bases between them. The CDR3 sequence is 14 residues long. CDR1 and CDR2 (germline): DFQATT, SNEGSKA (reference sequence). CDR3 residues: CSASVGLGAYEQYF. For the CDR3, the DNA is TGCAGTGCTAGTGTGGGGCTAGGAGCCTACGAGCAGTACTTC.

This chain links TRBV6-5 with TRBJ1-3; D unclear. The germline gives CDR1 MNHEY, CDR2 SVGAGI. The CDR3 contains 16 residues. The V and J ends lost 0 bases and 0 bases respectively, with 9 bases between them. DNA for the CDR3: TGTGCCAGCAGTTACTCGCCGGGCGCCTCTGGAAACACCATATATTTT. This encodes CASSYSPGASGNTIYF.

This sequence joins TRBV12-3 or TRBV12-4 and TRBJ2-7; the D gene is possibly TRBD1 (5 bases). Trimming removed 0 bases from V and 0 bases from J, with 9 bases in between. The CDR3 runs 15 residues. Written as DNA, the CDR3 is TGTGCCAGCAGTTTAGCTACAGGATCCTCCTACGAGCAGTACTTC. Its translation is CASSLATGSSYEQYF.

This chain links TRBV7-9 with TRBJ1-1; D call uncertain. Trimming took off 7 bases at V and 3 bases at J, with 9 bases between the two ends. The CDR3 runs to 12 residues. Looked up from germline, CDR1 is SEHNR and CDR2 is FQNEAQ (reference sequence). The CDR3 is CASKTTYTEAFF. CDR3 sequence (DNA): TGTGCCAGCAAGACCACATACACTGAAGCTTTCTTT.

The genes are TRBV28 and TRBJ2-3, with D uncertain. Per germline, CDR1 MDHEN and CDR2 SYDVKM. CDR3 length: 14 amino acids. V was shortened by 4 bases and J by 6 bases, with 14 bases between the two germline ends. CDR3 in amino acids: CASSSVSRPDTQYF. In DNA form, the CDR3 reads TGTGCCAGCAGTTCGGTTTCTCGGCCGGATACGCAGTATTTT.

This chain joins TRBV29-1 and TRBJ2-7; 7 bases match TRBD1. The CDR3 contains 13 residues. J was trimmed by 4 bases and V by 1 base; bases with no gene match: 4. The germline V gene encodes CDR1 SQVTM and CDR2 ANQGSEA. The CDR3 DNA follows: TGCAGCGTTGAAGGACAGGGCGTTTACGAGCAGTACTTC. This translates into CSVEGQGVYEQYF.

The rearrangement uses TRBV27 and TRBJ2-1; 9 bases align to TRBD1. J lost 5 bases, V lost 8 bases, and 7 bases had no gene match. Germline CDR1 and CDR2: MNHEY and SMNVEV (reference sequence). There are 14 residues in the CDR3. The CDR3 here is CASAEQGAHNEQFF. DNA of the CDR3: TGTGCCAGCGCCGAACAGGGGGCTCACAATGAGCAGTTCTTC.

The rearrangement links TRBV7-6 to TRBJ1-2, with TRBD1 matching over 7 bases. The length of the CDR3 is 14 residues. The V segment lost 5 bases and the J segment 4 bases; nucleotides outside the gene matches: 7. Germline values: CDR1 SGHVS, CDR2 FNYEAQ. The CDR3 region is CASSTLRGGYGYTF. The CDR3 DNA reads as TGTGCCAGCAGCACCCTCAGGGGGGGCTATGGCTACACCTTC.

This rearrangement joins TRBV15 to TRBJ1-5; D remains unclear. Trimming took off 0 bases at V and 5 bases at J, with 14 bases between the two ends. The CDR3 consists of 16 residues. Per the germline V gene, CDR1 is LNHNV and CDR2 is YYDKDF (reference sequence). The CDR3, as DNA: TGTGCCACCAGCAGAGATACCAGTGACTACGATCAGCCCCAGCATTTT. This codes for CATSRDTSDYDQPQHF.

The chain has TRBV14 and TRBJ2-7; 9 nucleotides agree with TRBD1. The J segment lost 2 bases and the V segment lost 4 bases, leaving 15 bases of the junction unmatched. This CDR3 contains 18 residues. Germline V CDR1 and CDR2: SGHDN, FVKESK. CDR3 sequence reads: CASSPKIPDRGGAYEQYF. DNA for the CDR3: TGTGCCAGCAGCCCAAAGATTCCGGACAGGGGAGGGGCCTACGAGCAGTACTTC.